A single sample gave rise to the 5 T cell receptor beta chains below, sequenced in a study of shared clonotypes between healthy human individuals. Using immunoSEQ multiplex PCR, the repertoire was profiled, and TCRdb retains in-frame clones only, with some absent. The table shows about 470,000 clones, with around 79% occurring only once. Sequencing input: PBMCs. The receptors were gathered from a woman aged 40 to 55 in good health. Some clones in this sample may be carry-over from other donors' samples.

The V and J genes are TRBV7-9 and TRBJ2-1, with D tentatively TRBD1 (5 bases). The V gene's germline CDR1 is SEHNR and CDR2 FQNEAQ (reference sequence). With 0 bases removed from V and 2 bases from J, the gap between germline ends came to 8 bases. The CDR3 length is 15 residues. CDR3 bases: TGTGCCAGCAGCTTAGCAGGGGTTCCCTACAATGAGCAGTTCTTC. This codes for CASSLAGVPYNEQFF.

The rearrangement uses TRBV6-6 and TRBJ1-2; 8 bases align to TRBD1. This CDR3 contains 13 residues. V gave up 6 bases and J gave up 7 bases; unmatched junction bases: 7. Germline V gene sequence: CDR1 MNHNY, CDR2 SVGAGI (reference sequence). The CDR3 sequence: CASSQDRDSGYTF. In nucleotides, the CDR3 is TGTGCCAGCAGCCAGGACAGGGACTCTGGCTACACCTTC.

CDR3 amino acids: CASSLINVATEQYF. CDR3 coding DNA: TGTGCCAGCAGTTTAATCAACGTAGCTACCGAGCAGTACTTC. V is TRBV27 and J is TRBJ2-7, with unresolved D. Germline V gene lookup returns CDR1 MNHEY and CDR2 SMNVEV (reference sequence). The CDR3 extends over 14 amino acids. Trimming took off 2 bases at V and 6 bases at J, with 14 bases between the two ends.

This chain joins TRBV19 and TRBJ1-4, with 8 bases aligning to TRBD1. This CDR3 comprises 15 residues. Germline V lookup: CDR1 LNHDA, CDR2 SQIVND (reference sequence). The CDR3 DNA reads TGTGCGGCAGGGGGCCGGGGGGCGACTAATGAAAAACTGTTTTTT. Its protein product is CAAGGRGATNEKLFF.

The chain is built from TRBV10-3 and TRBJ2-6; TRBD1 agrees at 7 bases. With V trimmed by 4 bases and J by 0 bases, 3 bases remained unmatched. Germline V gene lookup returns CDR1 ENHRY and CDR2 SYGVKD. The CDR3 contains 16 residues. The CDR3 spells CAISGGTASGANVLTF. The CDR3 bases are TGTGCCATCAGTGGGGGGACAGCCTCTGGGGCCAACGTCCTGACTTTC.